This T cell receptor beta chain was recovered during a study of blood T cells in healthy people across ages (dated by TCRdb to between 2014 and 2017). For the study in its entirety: In model experiments, template switching captured about one uniquely barcoded TCR beta cDNA molecule for every two T cells. Using deep sequencing normalized with unique cDNA molecular identifiers, the study measured how TCR beta repertoire diversity changes with age. The donors were split into four age groups: young (average roughly 15 years), middle-aged (about 40), aged (more than 55) and long-lived (more than 80). Donors of different ages were randomly distributed across sequencing lanes to avoid experimental bias. For two donors (one aged 18 to 29 and one aged 80 or older), the study analyzed two additional independent replicas of 1 million unique cDNA reads from the same blood draw.

The investigation overall reported the following: Because donor CMV infection status was unknown, age-related changes in expanded clonotypes were potentially confounded. Observed TCR beta diversity correlated strongly with the percentage of naive T cells measured by flow cytometry. Estimates of total diversity based on one million sequenced T cells were regarded as lower bounds and as underestimates. Compared with the aged group, the long-lived group had more naive CD4+ T cells, fewer expanded clones and increased TCR diversity, a pattern suggesting age selection. As age increased, observed TCR beta diversity per million T cells dropped in a roughly linear way, and a significant reduction was already evident by age 40. Because profiling used bulk unsorted PBMCs, naive and antigen-experienced compartments could not be compared conclusively.

The 39 donors, aged about 6 to 100 years, were systemically healthy Caucasian individuals from Russia. Each donor gave around 9.9 milliliters of peripheral blood, collected into EDTA-treated Vacutainer tubes. Ficoll-Paque density-gradient centrifugation was used to isolate PBMCs, with at least 7 million per sample. Total RNA, at least 6 micrograms per sample, was extracted from PBMCs with Trizol reagent. For every donor, an aliquot of PBMCs went through flow cytometry to measure the percentages of naive CD45RAhigh/CD27high T cells. The CDR3 covers 14 residues, taking in both the cysteine and the phenylalanine. CDR3 DNA only is kept here, 42 bases in frame from base 1. Germline trimming: 10 bases from V, 6 bases from J; junction bases outside gene matches: 12. From a lookup of the germline V gene, CDR1 and CDR2 are SNHLY and FYNNEI. With respect to this clonotype: There is no known antigen for this receptor. One base away there is no much larger clone; base qualities are not given.

Library creation used 5' RACE. The instrument was an Illumina HiSeq 2500. A second 7 to 11 cycle PCR used a sample-barcoded 5' primer and a J-beta primer mix. A template-switch 5' adaptor carrying 12 random nucleotides introduced a unique molecular identifier onto each TCR beta cDNA molecule. At least 2.5 million CDR3-containing paired-end reads were obtained from each sample. First-strand cDNA synthesis was performed from all RNA using the Mint cDNA synthesis kit, with priming by a TRBC-specific oligonucleotide. After uracil-DNA glycosylase treatment, a first 18-cycle PCR used universal primers M1SS and BC2_uni_R on all cDNA. The source study handled its data this way. Normalization of each sample was performed by random selection of 1 million high-quality reads, each carrying a distinct molecular identifier. Instead of being binned into consensus sequences, reads that shared molecular identifiers were thrown out. MiTCR, with a Q25 quality threshold and the strictest error-elimination algorithm, was used for CDR3 identification, clonotype clustering and error correction. A nonparametric unseen species model using Euler transformation provided a lower-bound estimate of total TCR beta diversity. In TCRdb, the public reads were trimmed at Q25 with fastp and aligned with MiXCR, with productive beta chains retained. Records with the same CDR3 protein are collapsed into one entry carrying the most frequent genes and DNA. Clone size and V and J calls follow TCRdb, not the original study. For this sample the table gives more than 700,000 distinct CDR3 sequences, of which approximately 55% were detected only once. About two fifths of the sample goes to the ten largest clones.

Sequencing was done on a sample of blood. This clonotype originated in a man older than 75 in good health. The chain is encoded by TRBV2 joined to TRBJ2-7; a stretch of 10 junction bases matches TRBD2. The CDR3 amino acid sequence is: CATIAGGISLEQYF. Here is the DNA: TGTGCCACCATAGCGGGAGGTATATCCCTCGAGCAGTACTTC. Outside the CDR3, residues come from the reference TRBV2 and TRBJ2-7 proteins, so the full variable domain is: EPEVTQTPSHQVTQMGQEVILRCVPISNHLYFYWYRQILGQKVEFLVSFYNNEISEKSEIFDDQFSVERPDGSNFTLKIRSTKLEDSAMYFCATIAGGISLEQYFGPGTRLTVT.